This T cell receptor (beta chain) was documented in a study of cytomegalovirus exposure and HLA in healthy donors. With 60 Vbeta and 13 Jbeta primers, the PCR was carried out. Data came from immunoSEQ multiplex PCR; TCRdb stores just in-frame clones and leaves some out. The table records roughly 100,000 clones, roughly 85% of them present only once. V dropped 5 bases and J dropped 6 bases, with 13 bases sitting between them. Germline CDR1 is SGHAT and CDR2 is FQNNGV. The CDR3 consists of 14 residues. The receptor comes from a man aged 35 to 55 in good health and CMV-seronegative. The V gene is TRBV11-2, the J gene TRBJ2-2; the D gene is possibly TRBD2 (5 bases). Sequencing input: PBMCs. CDR3 sequence: CASSPSGLPGELFF. CDR3 DNA: TGTGCCAGCAGCCCCTCCGGACTTCCCGGGGAGCTGTTTTTT.